A single sample gave rise to the 13 T cell receptor beta chains below, sequenced in a study of CXCR3-negative and CXCR3-positive naive CD8 T cells (dated by TCRdb to about 2019). Beyond this particular receptor, the publication reports: TRB CDR3s from CXCR3-positive naive cells showed higher hydrophobicity (lower Kidera factor 4), lower energy, and higher strength and volume indices than CXCR3-negative naive cells.

These receptors have no known antigen. The data were produced on a NextSeq 550. The Human TCR Profiling Kit (MiLaboratory) was used to prepare UMI-labeled 5' RACE TRB cDNA libraries. The reads, reprocessed by TCRdb, yield one row per CDR3 protein sequence and no DNA. The sample's own table lists 120,000 or so distinct CDR3 sequences. 0.5% to 0.7% of the sample is held by the ten biggest clonotypes. The specimen sequenced was naive CXCR3+ CD8+ T cells from blood. Explained via the paper, the cell subset or site label denotes: CD45RO-CCR7+CD27+CD95- naive CD8+ T cells expressing CXCR3 (TNR3+). The origin of the receptors is a human donor in good health. Some clones in this sample may be carry-over from other donors' samples.

The V and J genes are TRBV14 and TRBJ2-7. The CDR3 has 16 residues. Germline loops: CDR1 SGHDN, CDR2 FVKESK. CDR3 sequence: CASSQDRWGAAYEQYF. The variable domain in full, with the rest retrieved from reference TRBV14 and TRBJ2-7, is EAGVTQFPSHSVIEKGQTVTLRCDPISGHDNLYWYRRVMGKEIKFLLHFVKESKQDESGMPNNRFLAERTGGTYSTLKVQPAELEDSGVYFCASSQDRWGAAYEQYFGPGTRLTVT.

The chain joins TRBV4-1 to TRBJ2-1; the D call of TRBD2 rests on TCRdb alone, since no DNA is present to check it. In germline, CDR1 is MGHRA, CDR2 YSYEKL. The CDR3 has 16 amino acids. CDR3 loop: CASSQVGTSGSGEQFF.

The V and J genes are TRBV14 and TRBJ1-5. CDR1 and CDR2 (germline): SGHDN, FVKESK. The CDR3 has 17 amino acids. The chain's CDR3 is CASSPGPVVKSNQPQHF.

The chain joins TRBV7-6 to TRBJ2-7; TCRdb's assignment of TRBD1 cannot be checked, as there is no DNA. Germline V gene sequence: CDR1 SGHVS, CDR2 FNYEAQ. The CDR3 spans 17 residues. This CDR3 is CASSLSTPTGTEYEQYF. Filled out from reference TRBV7-6 and TRBJ2-7, the complete variable domain reads GAGVSQSPRYKVTKRGQDVALRCDPISGHVSLYWYRQALGQGPEFLTYFNYEAQQDKSGLPNDRFSAERPEGSISTLTIQRTEQRDSAMYRCASSLSTPTGTEYEQYFGPGTRLTVT.

J is TRBJ1-2 and V is TRBV29-1. Germline CDR1 SQVTM, CDR2 ANQGSEA. This CDR3 has 11 amino acids. CDR3 amino acids: CSVVGERGYTF.

The chain uses TRBV7-8 and TRBJ2-1; without DNA, the TCRdb call of TRBD2 cannot be checked. The germline V gene encodes CDR1 SGHVS and CDR2 FQNEAQ. The CDR3 is 16 residues long. The CDR3 loop is CASSMDLASSYNEQFF. Variable domain in full (rest from reference TRBV7-8 and TRBJ2-1): GAGVSQSPRYKVAKRGQDVALRCDPISGHVSLFWYQQALGQGPEFLTYFQNEAQLDKSGLPSDRFFAERPEGSVSTLKIQRTQQEDSAVYLCASSMDLASSYNEQFFGPGTRLTVL.

This chain uses TRBV28 with TRBJ2-7; TCRdb returns TRBD2, unconfirmable since there is no DNA. Germline CDR1 and CDR2: MDHEN and SYDVKM. The CDR3 contains 15 residues. This chain's CDR3 is CASSLDALAGYEQYF.

V is TRBV9 and J is TRBJ2-1; absent DNA, TCRdb's TRBD2 call cannot be checked. This CDR3 region has 13 residues. Germline V gives CDR1 SGDLS, CDR2 YYNGEE. The CDR3 loop reads CASSEEPAAEQFF.

The chain employs TRBV3-1 and TRBJ2-5; there is no DNA to check the TCRdb D call of TRBD2. The CDR3 totals 16 residues. Looked up from germline, CDR1 is LGHDT and CDR2 is YNNKEL (reference sequence). CDR3: CASSLTAPAGDAAQYF.

This chain links TRBV20-1 with TRBJ2-1; the D call from TCRdb, TRBD1, cannot be confirmed without DNA. Germline assignment: CDR1 DFQATT and CDR2 SNEGSKA (reference sequence). This CDR3 is built from 18 residues. CDR3 sequence: CSAIDPVLVPGLVDEQFF.

The rearrangement joins TRBV19 to TRBJ2-4. Germline V CDR1 and CDR2: LNHDA, SQIVND (reference sequence). The CDR3 contains 15 residues. The CDR3 loop is CASSIEDTTQNIQYF.

This rearrangement joins TRBV29-1 to TRBJ1-1; TCRdb indicates TRBD1, and absent DNA this call remains unverified. Germline V gene lookup returns CDR1 SQVTM and CDR2 ANQGSEA. This CDR3 is built from 12 residues. The CDR3 region is CSVTGEETEAFF.

V is TRBV3-1 and J is TRBJ2-1; TCRdb's D call of TRBD2 is untestable without DNA. The CDR3 consists of 14 residues. Germline loops: CDR1 LGHDT, CDR2 YNNKEL (reference sequence). The CDR3 is CASSQGSGYNEQFF.